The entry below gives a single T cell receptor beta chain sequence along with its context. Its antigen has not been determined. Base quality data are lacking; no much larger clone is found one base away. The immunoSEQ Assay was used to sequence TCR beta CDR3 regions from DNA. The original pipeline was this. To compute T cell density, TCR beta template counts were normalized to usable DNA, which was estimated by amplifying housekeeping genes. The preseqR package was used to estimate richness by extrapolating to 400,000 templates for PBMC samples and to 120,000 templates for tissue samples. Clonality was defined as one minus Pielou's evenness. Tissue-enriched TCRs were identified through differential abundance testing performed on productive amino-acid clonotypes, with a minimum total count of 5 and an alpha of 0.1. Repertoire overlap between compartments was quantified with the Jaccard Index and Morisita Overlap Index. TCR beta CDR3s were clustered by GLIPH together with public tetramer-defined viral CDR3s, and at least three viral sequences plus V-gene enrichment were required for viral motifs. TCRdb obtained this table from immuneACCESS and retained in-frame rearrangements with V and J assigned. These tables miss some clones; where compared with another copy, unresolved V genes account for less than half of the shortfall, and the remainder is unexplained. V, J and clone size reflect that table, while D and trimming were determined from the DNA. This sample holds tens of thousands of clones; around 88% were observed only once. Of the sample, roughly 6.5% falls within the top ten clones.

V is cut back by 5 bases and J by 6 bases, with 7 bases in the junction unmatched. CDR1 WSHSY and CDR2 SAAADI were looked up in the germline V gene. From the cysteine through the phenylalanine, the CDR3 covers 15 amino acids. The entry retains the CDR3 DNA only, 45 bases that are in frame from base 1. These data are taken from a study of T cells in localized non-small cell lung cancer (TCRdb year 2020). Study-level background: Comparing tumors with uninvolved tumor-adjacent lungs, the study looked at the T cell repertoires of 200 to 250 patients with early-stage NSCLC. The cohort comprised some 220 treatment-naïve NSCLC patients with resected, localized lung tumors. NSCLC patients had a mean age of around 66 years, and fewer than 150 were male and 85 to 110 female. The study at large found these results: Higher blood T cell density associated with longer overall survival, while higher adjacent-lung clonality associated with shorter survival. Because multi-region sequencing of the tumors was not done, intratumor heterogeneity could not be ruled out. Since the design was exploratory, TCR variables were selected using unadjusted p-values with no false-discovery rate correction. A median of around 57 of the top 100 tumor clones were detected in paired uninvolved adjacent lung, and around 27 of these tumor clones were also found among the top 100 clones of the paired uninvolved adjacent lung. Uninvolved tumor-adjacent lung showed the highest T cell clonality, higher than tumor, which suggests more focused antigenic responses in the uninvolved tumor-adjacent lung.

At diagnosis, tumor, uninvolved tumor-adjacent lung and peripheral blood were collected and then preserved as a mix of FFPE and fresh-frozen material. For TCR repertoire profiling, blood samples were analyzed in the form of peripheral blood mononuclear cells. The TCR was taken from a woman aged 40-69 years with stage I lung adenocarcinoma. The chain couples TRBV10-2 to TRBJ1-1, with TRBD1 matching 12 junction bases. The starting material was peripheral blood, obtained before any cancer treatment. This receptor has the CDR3 CASSNPGQGASEAFF. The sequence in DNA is TGCGCCAGCAGTAATCCGGGACAGGGGGCGTCTGAAGCTTTCTTT.